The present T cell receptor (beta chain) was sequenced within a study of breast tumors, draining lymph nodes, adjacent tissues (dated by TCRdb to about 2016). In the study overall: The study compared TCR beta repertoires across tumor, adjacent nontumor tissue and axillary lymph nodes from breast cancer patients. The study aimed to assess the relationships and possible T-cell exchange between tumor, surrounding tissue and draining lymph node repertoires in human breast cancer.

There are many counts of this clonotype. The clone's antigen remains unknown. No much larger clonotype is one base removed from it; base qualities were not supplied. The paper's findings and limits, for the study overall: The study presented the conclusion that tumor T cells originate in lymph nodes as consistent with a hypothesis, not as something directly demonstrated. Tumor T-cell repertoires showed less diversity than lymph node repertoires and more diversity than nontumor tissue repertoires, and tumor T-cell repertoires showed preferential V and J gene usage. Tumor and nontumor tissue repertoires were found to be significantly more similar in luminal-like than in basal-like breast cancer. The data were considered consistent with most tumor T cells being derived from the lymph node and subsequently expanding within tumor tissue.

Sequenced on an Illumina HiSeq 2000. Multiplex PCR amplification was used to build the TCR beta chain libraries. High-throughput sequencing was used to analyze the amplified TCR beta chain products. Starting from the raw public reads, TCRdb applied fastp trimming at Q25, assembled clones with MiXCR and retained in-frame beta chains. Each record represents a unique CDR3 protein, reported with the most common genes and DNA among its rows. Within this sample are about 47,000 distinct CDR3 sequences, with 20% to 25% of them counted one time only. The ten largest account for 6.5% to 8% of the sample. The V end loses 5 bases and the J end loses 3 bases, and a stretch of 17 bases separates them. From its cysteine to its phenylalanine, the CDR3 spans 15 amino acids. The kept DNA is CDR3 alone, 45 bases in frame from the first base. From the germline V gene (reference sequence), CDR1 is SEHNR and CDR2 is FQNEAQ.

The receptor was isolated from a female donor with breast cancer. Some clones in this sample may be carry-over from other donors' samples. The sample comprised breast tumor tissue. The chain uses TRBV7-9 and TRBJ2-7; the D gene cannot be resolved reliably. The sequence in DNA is TGTGCCAGCAGCCACACATCTCACGGAAACTACGAGCAGTACTTC. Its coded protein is CASSHTSHGNYEQYF.